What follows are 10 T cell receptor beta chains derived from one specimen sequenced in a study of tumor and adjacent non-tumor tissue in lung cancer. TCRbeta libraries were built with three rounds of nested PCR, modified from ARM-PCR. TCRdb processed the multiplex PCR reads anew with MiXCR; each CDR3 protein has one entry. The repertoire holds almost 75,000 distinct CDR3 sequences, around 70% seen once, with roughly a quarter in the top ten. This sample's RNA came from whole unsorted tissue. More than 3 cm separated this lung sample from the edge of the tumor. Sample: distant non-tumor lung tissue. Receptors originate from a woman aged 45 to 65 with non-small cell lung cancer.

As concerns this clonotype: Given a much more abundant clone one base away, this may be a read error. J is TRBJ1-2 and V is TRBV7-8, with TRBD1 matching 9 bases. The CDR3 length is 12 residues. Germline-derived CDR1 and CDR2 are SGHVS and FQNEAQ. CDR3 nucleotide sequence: TGTGCCAGCAGCCCAGGGACAGGGCGCTACGCCTTC. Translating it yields CASSPGTGRYAF. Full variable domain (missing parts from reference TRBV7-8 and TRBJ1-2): GAGVSQSPRYKVAKRGQDVALRCDPISGHVSLFWYQQALGQGPEFLTYFQNEAQLDKSGLPSDRFFAERPEGSVSTLKIQRTQQEDSAVYLCASSPGTGRYAFGSGTRLTVV.

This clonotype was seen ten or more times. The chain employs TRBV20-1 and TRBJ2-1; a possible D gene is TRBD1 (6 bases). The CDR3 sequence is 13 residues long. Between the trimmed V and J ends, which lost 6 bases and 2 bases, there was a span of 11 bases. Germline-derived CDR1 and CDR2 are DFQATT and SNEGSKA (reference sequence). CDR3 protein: CSAEGTTYNEQFF. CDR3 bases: TGCAGTGCCGAGGGGACAACCTACAATGAGCAGTTCTTC.

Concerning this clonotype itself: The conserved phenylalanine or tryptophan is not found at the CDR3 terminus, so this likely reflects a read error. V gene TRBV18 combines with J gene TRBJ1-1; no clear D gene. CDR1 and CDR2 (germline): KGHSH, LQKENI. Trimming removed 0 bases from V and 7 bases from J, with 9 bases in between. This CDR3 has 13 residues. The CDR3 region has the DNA TGTGCCAGCTCACCACCGGATGAGCTTGAAGCTTTCCTT. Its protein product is CASSPPDELEAFL.

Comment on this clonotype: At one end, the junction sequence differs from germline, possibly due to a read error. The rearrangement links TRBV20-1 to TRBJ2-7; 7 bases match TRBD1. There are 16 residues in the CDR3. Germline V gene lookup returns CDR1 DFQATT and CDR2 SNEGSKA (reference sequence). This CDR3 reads CSARGQRADRSYEQYF. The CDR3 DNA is TGCAGTGCTAGAGGCCAAAGGGCGGACAGGTCCTACGAGCAGTATTTC.

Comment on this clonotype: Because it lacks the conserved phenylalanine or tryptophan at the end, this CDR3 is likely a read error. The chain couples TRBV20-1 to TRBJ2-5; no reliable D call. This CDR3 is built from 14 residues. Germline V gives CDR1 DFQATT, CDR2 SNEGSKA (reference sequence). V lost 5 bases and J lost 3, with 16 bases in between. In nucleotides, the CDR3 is TGCAGTGCTCAGTACCAAGTGATCAAAGAGACCCAGTACCTC. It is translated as CSAQYQVIKETQYL.

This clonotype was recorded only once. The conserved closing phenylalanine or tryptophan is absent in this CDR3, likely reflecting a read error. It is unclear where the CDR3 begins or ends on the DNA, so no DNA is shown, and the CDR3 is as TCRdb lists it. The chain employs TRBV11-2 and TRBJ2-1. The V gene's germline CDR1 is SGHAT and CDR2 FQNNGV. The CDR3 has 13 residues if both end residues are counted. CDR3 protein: CASSLGRLPEHLL.

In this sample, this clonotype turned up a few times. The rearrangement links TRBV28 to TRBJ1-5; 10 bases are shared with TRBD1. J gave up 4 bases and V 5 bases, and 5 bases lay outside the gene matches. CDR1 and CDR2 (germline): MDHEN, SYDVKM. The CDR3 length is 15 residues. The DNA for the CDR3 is TGTGCCAGCAGTCCGGCGGGACAGGGGAATCAGCCCCAGCATTTT. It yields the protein CASSPAGQGNQPQHF.

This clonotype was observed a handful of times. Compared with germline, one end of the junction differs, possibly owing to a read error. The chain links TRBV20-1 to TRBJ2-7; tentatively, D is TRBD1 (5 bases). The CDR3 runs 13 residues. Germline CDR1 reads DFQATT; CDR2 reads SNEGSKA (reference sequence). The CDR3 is CGARPLDSYEQYF. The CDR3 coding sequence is TGCGGTGCTAGGCCCCTAGACAGCTACGAGCAGTACTTC.

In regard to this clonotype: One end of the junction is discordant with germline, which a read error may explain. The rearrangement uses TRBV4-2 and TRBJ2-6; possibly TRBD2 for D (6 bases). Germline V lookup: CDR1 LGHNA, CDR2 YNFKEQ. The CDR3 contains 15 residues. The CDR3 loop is CTSSQPSSGANVLTF. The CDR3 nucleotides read TGTACTAGCAGCCAGCCGAGCTCTGGGGCTAACGTCCTGACTTTC.

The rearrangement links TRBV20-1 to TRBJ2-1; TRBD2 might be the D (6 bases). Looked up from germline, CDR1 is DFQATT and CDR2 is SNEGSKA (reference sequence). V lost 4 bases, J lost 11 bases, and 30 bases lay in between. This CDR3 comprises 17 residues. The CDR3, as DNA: TGCAGTGCTACAGGACTAAACCATAACCCCGGCTACGATAAGCAGTTCTTC. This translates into CSATGLNHNPGYDKQFF.